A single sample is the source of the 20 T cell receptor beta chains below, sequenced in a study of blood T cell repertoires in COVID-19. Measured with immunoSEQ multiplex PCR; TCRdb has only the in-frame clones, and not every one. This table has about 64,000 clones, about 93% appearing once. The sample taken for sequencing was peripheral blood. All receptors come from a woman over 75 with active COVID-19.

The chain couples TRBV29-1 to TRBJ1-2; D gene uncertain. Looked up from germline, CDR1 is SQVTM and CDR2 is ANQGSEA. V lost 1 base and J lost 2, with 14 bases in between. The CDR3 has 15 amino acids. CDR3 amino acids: CSVEAPQEGNYGYTF. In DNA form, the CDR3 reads TGCAGCGTTGAAGCCCCGCAGGAAGGAAACTATGGCTACACCTTC.

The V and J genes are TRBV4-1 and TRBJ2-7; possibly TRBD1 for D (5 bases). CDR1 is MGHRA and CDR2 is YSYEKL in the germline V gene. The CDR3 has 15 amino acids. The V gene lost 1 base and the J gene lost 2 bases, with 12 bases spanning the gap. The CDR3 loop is CASSQAWAGTYEQYF. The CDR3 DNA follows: TGCGCCAGCAGCCAAGCCTGGGCAGGGACCTACGAGCAGTACTTC.

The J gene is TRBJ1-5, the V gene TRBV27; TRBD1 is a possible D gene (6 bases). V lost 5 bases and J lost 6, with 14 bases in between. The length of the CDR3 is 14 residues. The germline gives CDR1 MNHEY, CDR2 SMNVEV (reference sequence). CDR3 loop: CASSPTRGGQPQHF. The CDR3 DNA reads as TGTGCCAGCAGTCCTACGAGGGGGGGTCAGCCCCAGCATTTT.

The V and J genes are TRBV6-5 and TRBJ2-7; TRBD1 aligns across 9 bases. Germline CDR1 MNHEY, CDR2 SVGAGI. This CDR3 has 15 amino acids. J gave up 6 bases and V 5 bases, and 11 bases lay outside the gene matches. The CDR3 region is CASSNMRTGVAEQYF. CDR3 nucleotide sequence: TGTGCCAGCAGTAATATGAGGACAGGGGTAGCCGAGCAGTACTTC.

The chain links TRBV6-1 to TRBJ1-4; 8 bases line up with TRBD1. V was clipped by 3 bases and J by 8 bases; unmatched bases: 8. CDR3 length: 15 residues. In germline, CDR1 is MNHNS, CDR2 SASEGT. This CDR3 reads CASSEQGAVDEKLFF. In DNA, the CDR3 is TGTGCCAGCAGTGAGCAGGGGGCTGTTGACGAAAAACTGTTTTTT.

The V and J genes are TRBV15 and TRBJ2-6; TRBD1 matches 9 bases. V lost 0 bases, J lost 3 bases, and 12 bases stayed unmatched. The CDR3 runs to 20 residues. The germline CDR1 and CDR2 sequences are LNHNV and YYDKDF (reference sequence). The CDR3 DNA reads TGTGCCACCAGCAGAGATCCGGGACAGGGAGTAGCTTATGGGGCCAACGTCCTGACTTTC. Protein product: CATSRDPGQGVAYGANVLTF.

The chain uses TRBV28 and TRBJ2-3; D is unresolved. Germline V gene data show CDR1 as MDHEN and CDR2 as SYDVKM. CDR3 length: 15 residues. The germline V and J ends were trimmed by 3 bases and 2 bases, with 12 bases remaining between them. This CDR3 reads CASSFRGLNTDTQYF. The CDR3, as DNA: TGTGCCAGCAGTTTTCGAGGATTAAACACAGATACGCAGTATTTT.

For the CDR3, the DNA is TGTGCCAGCAGTTACGGGGCAGGGATAGGTTACGAGCAGTACTTC. Encoded protein: CASSYGAGIGYEQYF. This chain uses TRBV6-5 with TRBJ2-7; weak D call: TRBD1 (5 bases). This CDR3 has 15 residues. Trimming stripped 2 bases from V and 4 bases from J, with 15 bases between. Germline V lookup: CDR1 MNHEY, CDR2 SVGAGI.

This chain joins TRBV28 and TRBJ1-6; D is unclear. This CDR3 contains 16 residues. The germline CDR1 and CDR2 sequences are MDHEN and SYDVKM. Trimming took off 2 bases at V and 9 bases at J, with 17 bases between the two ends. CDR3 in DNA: TGTGCCAGCAGTTTAAGAACGGGTGGCGGGAGTTCACCCCTCCACTTT. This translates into CASSLRTGGGSSPLHF.

CDR3 nucleotide sequence: TGCGCCAGCATGCGGGCCAACACCGGGGAGCTGTTTTTT. Amino acid sequence: CASMRANTGELFF. The chain is built from TRBV5-1 and TRBJ2-2, with D possibly being TRBD2 (5 bases). The CDR3 extends over 13 amino acids. V lost 6 bases, J lost 2 bases, and 8 bases lay in between. From germline, CDR1 is SGHRS and CDR2 YFSETQ.

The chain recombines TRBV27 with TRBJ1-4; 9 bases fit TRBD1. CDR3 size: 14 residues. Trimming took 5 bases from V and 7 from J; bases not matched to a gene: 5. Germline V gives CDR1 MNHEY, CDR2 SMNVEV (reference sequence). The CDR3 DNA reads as TGTGCCAGCAGTCTACAGGGGGCAAGTGAAAAACTGTTTTTT. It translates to CASSLQGASEKLFF. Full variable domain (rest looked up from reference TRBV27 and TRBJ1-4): EAQVTQNPRYLITVTGKKLTVTCSQNMNHEYMSWYRQDPGLGLRQIYYSMNVEVTDKGDVPEGYKVSRKEKRNFPLILESPSPNQTSLYFCASSLQGASEKLFFGSGTQLSVL.

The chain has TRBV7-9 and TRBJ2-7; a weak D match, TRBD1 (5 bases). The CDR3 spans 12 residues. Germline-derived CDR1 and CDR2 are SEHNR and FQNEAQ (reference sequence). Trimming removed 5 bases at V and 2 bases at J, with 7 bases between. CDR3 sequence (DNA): TGTGCCAGCAGCGAGGACACCTACGAGCAGTACGTC. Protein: CASSEDTYEQYV.

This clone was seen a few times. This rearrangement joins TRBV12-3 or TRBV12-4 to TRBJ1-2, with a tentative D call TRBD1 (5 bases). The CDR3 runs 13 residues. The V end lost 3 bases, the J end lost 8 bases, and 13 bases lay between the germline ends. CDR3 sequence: CASSFPGHRGYTF. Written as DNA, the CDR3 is TGTGCCAGCAGTTTCCCGGGCCACAGGGGCTACACCTTC.

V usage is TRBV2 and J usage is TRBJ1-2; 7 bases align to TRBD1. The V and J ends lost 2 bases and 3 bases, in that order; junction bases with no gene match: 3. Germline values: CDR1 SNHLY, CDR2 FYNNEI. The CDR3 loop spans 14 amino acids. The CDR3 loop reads CASSENRGHYGYTF. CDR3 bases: TGTGCCAGCAGTGAAAACAGGGGACACTATGGCTACACCTTC.

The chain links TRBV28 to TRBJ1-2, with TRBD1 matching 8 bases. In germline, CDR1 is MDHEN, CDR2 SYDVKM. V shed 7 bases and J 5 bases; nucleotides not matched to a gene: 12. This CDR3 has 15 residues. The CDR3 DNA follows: TGTGCCAGCACCTGGCAGGGGGCGGGTGGATATGGCTACACCTTC. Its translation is CASTWQGAGGYGYTF.

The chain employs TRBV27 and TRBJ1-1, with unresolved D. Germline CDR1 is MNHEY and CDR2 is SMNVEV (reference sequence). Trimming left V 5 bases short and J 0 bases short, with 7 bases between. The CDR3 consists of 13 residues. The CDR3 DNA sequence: TGTGCCAGCAGTGGCAGGTTGAACACTGAAGCTTTCTTT. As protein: CASSGRLNTEAFF.

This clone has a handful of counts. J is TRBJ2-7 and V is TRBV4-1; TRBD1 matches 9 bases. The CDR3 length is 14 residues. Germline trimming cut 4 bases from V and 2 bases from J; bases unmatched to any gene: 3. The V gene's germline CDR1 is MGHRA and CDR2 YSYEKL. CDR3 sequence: CASSLGQGTYEQYV. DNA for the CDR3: TGCGCCAGCAGCCTGGGACAGGGAACCTACGAGCAGTACGTC.

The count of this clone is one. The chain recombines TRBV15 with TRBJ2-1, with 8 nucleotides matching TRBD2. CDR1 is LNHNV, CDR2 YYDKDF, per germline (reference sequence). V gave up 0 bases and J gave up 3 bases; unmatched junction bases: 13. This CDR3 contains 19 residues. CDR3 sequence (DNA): TGTGCCACCAGCAGAGATCAGGGCGGGGGGTCTGAGGTCTACAATGAGCAGTTCTTC. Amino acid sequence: CATSRDQGGGSEVYNEQFF.

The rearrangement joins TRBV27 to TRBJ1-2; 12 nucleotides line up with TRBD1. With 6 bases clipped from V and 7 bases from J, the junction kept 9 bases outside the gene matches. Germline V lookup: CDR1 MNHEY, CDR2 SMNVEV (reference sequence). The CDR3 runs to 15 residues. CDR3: CASRPSGTGGLGYTF. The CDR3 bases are TGTGCCAGCAGACCCTCCGGGACAGGGGGCCTTGGCTACACCTTC.

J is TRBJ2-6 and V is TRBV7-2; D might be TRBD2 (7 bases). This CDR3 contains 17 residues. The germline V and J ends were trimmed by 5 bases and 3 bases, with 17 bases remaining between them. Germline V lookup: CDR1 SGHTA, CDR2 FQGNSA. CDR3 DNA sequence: TGTGCCAGCAGCCTTAATTGGGGGGGCGGTGGGGCCAACGTCCTGACTTTC. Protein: CASSLNWGGGGANVLTF. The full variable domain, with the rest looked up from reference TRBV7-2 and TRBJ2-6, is GAGVSQSPSNKVTEKGKDVELRCDPISGHTALYWYRQSLGQGLEFLIYFQGNSAPDKSGLPSDRFSAERTGGSVSTLTIQRTQQEDSAVYLCASSLNWGGGGANVLTFGAGSRLTVL.